Described below is a single TCR beta chain sequence and its context. The CDR3 is made up of 17 amino acids. V lost 4 bases, J lost 4 bases, and 8 bases stayed unmatched. Germline V lookup: CDR1 SGHRS, CDR2 YFSETQ. Sequencing was performed with immunoSEQ multiplex PCR; in TCRdb, only in-frame clones are kept and a portion is missing. The sample contains fewer than 500,000 clones, approximately 90% of which appear only once. These data come from a study of blood T cell repertoires in COVID-19. Study background: There were acute and convalescent COVID-19 samples, and they came from the United States, Italy and Spain.

The sequence was obtained from a man between 18 and 29 years old with COVID-19, enrolled during active disease. Sequenced sample: peripheral blood. The chain is built from TRBV5-1 and TRBJ2-1, with TRBD2 identical over 13 bases. Here the CDR3 DNA reads TGCGCCAGCAGCCACCGGACTAGCGGGGGAGGGTACAATGAGCAGTTCTTC. Translating gives CASSHRTSGGGYNEQFF.